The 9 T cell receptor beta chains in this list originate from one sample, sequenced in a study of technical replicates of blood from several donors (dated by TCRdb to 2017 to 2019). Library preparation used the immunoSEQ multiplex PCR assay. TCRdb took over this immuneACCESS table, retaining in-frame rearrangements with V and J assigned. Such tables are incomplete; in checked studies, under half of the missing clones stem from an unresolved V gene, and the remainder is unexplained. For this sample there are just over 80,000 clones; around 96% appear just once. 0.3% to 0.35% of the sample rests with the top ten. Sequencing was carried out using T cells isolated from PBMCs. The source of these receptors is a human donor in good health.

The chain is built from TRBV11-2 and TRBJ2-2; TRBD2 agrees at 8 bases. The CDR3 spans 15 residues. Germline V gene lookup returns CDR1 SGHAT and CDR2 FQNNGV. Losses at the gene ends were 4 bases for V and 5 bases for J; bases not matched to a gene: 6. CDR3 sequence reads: CASSSLAGGTGELFF. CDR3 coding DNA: TGTGCCAGCAGCTCGCTAGCGGGTGGAACCGGGGAGCTGTTTTTT.

This CDR3 is CASSLGGSPEAFF. CDR3 bases: TGTGCCAGCAGCTTAGGAGGGTCCCCTGAAGCTTTCTTT. This chain connects TRBV7-8 to TRBJ1-1; no reliable D call. This CDR3 is 13 amino acids long. Trimming shortened V by 1 base and J by 6 bases, and 9 bases separated the two germline ends. Per germline, CDR1 SGHVS and CDR2 FQNEAQ.

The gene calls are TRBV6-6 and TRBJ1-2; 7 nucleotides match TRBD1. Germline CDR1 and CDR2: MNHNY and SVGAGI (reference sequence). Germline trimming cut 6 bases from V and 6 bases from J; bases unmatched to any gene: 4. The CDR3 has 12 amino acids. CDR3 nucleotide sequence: TGTGCCAGCAGAAGACAGGGCCATGGCTACACCTTC. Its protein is CASRRQGHGYTF.

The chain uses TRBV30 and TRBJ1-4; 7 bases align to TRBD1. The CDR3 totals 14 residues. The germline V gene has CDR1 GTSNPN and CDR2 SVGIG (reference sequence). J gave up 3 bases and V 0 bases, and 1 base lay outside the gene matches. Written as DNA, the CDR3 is TGTGCCTGGAGTGTAGGGACAGCTAATGAAAAACTGTTTTTT. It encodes CAWSVGTANEKLFF. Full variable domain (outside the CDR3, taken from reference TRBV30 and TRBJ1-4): SQTIHQWPATLVQPVGSPLSLECTVEGTSNPNLYWYRQAAGRGLQLLFYSVGIGQISSEVPQNLSASRPQDRQFILSSKKLLLSDSGFYLCAWSVGTANEKLFFGSGTQLSVL.

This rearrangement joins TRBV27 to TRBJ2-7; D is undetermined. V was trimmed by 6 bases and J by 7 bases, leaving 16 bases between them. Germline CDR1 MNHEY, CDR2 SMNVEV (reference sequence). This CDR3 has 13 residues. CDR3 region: CASRSHIDWEQYF. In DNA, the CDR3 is TGTGCCAGCAGAAGTCACATCGACTGGGAGCAGTACTTC.

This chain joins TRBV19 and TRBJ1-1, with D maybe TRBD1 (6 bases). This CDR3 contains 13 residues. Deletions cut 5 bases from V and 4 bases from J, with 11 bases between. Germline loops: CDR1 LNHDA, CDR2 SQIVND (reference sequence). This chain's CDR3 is CASSLGAGTEAFF. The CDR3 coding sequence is TGTGCCAGTAGTTTGGGGGCGGGCACTGAAGCTTTCTTT.

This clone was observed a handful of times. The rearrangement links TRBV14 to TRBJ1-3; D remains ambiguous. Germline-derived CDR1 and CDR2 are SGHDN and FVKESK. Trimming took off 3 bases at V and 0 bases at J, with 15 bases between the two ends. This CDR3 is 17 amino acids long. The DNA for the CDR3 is TGTGCCAGCAGCCACCCCTGGGGAGTCAACTCTGGAAACACCATATATTTT. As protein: CASSHPWGVNSGNTIYF.

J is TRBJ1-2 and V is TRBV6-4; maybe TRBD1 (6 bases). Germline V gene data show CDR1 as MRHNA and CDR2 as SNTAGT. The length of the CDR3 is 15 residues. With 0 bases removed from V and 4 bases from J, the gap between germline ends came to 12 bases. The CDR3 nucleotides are TGTGCCAGCAGTGACTCGGGGGCTCCTTTCTATGGCTACACCTTC. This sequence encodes CASSDSGAPFYGYTF.

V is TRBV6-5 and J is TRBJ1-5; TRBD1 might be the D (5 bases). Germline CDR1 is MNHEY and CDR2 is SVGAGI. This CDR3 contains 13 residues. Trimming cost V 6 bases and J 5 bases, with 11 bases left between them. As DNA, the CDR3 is TGTGCCAGCAGCACGGACACCCATCAGCCCCAGCATTTT. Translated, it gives CASSTDTHQPQHF.